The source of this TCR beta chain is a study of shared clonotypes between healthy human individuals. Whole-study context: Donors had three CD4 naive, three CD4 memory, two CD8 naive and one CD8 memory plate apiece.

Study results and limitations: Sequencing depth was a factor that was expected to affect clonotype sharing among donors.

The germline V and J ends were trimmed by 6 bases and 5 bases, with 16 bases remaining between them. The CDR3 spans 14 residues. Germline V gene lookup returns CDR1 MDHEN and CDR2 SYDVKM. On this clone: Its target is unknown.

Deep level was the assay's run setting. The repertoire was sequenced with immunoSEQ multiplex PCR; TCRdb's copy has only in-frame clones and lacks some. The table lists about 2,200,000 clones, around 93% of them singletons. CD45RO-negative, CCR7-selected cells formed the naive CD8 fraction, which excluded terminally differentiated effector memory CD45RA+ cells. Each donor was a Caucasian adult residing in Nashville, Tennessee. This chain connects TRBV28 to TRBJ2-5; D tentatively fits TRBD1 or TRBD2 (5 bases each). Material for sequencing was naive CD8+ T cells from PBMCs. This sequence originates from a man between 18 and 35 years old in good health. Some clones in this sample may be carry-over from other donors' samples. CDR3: CASSRDGSLETQYF. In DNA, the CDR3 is TGTGCCAGCAGCCGGGACGGATCTCTTGAGACCCAGTACTTC.